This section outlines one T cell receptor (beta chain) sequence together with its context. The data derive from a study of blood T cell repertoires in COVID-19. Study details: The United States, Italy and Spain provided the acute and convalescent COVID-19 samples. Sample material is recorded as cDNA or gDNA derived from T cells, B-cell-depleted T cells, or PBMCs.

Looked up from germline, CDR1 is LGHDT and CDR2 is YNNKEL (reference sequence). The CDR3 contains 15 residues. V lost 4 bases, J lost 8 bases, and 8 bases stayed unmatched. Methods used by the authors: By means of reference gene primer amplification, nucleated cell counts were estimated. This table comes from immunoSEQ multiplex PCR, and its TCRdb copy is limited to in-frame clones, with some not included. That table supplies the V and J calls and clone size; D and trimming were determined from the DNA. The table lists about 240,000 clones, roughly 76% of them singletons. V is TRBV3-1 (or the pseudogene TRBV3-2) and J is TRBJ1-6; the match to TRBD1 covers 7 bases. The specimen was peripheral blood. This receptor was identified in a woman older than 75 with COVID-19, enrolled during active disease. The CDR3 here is CASSLMTGRHSPLHF. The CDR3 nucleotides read TGTGCCAGCAGCCTTATGACAGGGAGACATTCACCCCTCCACTTT.